This T cell receptor beta chain was captured in a study of cytomegalovirus exposure and HLA in healthy donors. PCR involved 60 Vbeta and 13 Jbeta primers. The table came from immunoSEQ multiplex PCR; TCRdb's copy has only in-frame clones and leaves some out. The table has about 200,000 clones, 79% seen once. A remark on this clone: Its matching antigen is unknown.

Points from the study as a whole: One variant, a missense change in DCLRE1C, was linked in a later analysis to TCR beta V- and J-gene trimming. A prior analysis recorded that most TCR beta V segments were productive about 87% or about 30% of the time.

The CDR3 has 16 residues. V shed 0 bases, J shed 5 bases, and the junction held 7 bases outside the gene matches. Per germline, CDR1 MGHRA and CDR2 YSYEKL. Sampled while nominally healthy, donors likely had unrecorded immune exposures. The TCR sequence derives from a girl between 5 and 17 years old in good health and CMV-seropositive. The chain joins TRBV4-1 to TRBJ2-7, with TRBD2 matching 10 bases. Input material: PBMCs. The CDR3 coding sequence is TGCGCCAGCAGCCAAGATTCAAGCGGGGGGGCCAACGAGCAGTACTTC. This translates into CASSQDSSGGANEQYF.